One and the same sample provided the 14 T cell receptor beta chains below, sequenced in a study of tumor-infiltrating lymphocytes in localized non-small cell lung cancer. The repertoire was sequenced with immunoSEQ multiplex PCR; TCRdb's copy has only in-frame clones and lacks some. The table shows about 6,400 clones, with 70% to 75% occurring only once. Specimen: lung tumor tissue. These receptors all come from a human donor with non-small cell lung cancer.

J is TRBJ1-6 and V is TRBV21-1; the table calls TRBD1, which could not be checked here. TRBV21-1 is a pseudogene segment. This CDR3 has 15 residues. CDR3 sequence (DNA): TGTGCCAGCAGCAAAGGGGGACAGGGAGGTTCACCCCTCCACTTT. Its protein is CASSKGGQGGSPLHF.

CDR3 coding DNA: TGTGCCAGCAGAGGGGCTCGCAATCAGCCCCAGCATTTT. Translated, it gives CASRGARNQPQHF. J is TRBJ1-5 and V is TRBV2; tentative D call: TRBD1 (5 bases). There are 13 residues in the CDR3. Germline V gene lookup returns CDR1 SNHLY and CDR2 FYNNEI. V was cut by 6 bases and J by 2 bases, with 8 bases left in between.

As to this clone: One end of the junction is discordant with germline, which a read error may explain. Other DNA sequences in this sample translate to the same CDR3. The chain employs TRBV4-3 and TRBJ1-3; D is undetermined. Germline V gives CDR1 LGHNA, CDR2 YSLEER. The CDR3 is 15 residues long. CDR3 in amino acids: CASSQDYVGRNTIYF. The CDR3 DNA sequence: TGCGCTAGCAGCCAAGATTACGTGGGGAGAAACACCATATATTTT.

The chain joins TRBV7-3 to TRBJ2-1; 10 bases line up with TRBD2. CDR1 and CDR2 (germline): SGHTA, FQGTGA. The CDR3 has 18 amino acids. V shed 0 bases and J 4 bases; nucleotides not matched to a gene: 9. As DNA, the CDR3 is TGTGCCAGCAGCTTAACAGCGGGAGGGACTTTATCATACAATGAGCAGTTCTTC. It is translated as CASSLTAGGTLSYNEQFF.

This rearrangement joins TRBV5-5 to TRBJ1-3, with 7 bases that match TRBD1. Germline CDR1 reads SGHKS; CDR2 reads YYEKEE (reference sequence). The CDR3 extends over 16 amino acids. V lost 0 bases and J lost 2; bases outside the gene matches: 5. The CDR3: CASSLAGQSTGNTIYF. DNA for the CDR3: TGTGCCAGCAGCTTGGCGGGACAGTCAACTGGAAACACCATATATTTT.

Only one count was recorded for this clone. J is TRBJ1-2 and V is TRBV7-9; 10 nucleotides match TRBD1. This CDR3 region has 16 residues. The ends lost 1 base at V and 8 bases at J; junction bases unmatched: 10. CDR1 and CDR2 (germline): SEHNR, FQNEAQ (reference sequence). For the CDR3, the DNA is TGTGCCAGCAGCTTAGGGTCGGGACAGGGGCTTTACGGCTACACCTTC. It encodes CASSLGSGQGLYGYTF. Together with reference TRBV7-9 and TRBJ1-2, the CDR3 gives the full variable domain: DTGVSQNPRHKITKRGQNVTFRCDPISEHNRLYWYRQTLGQGPEFLTYFQNEAQLEKSRLLSDRFSAERPKGSFSTLEIQRTEQGDSAMYLCASSLGSGQGLYGYTFGSGTRLTVV.

The chain is built from TRBV27 and TRBJ2-3, with a tentative D call TRBD2 (6 bases). Looked up from germline, CDR1 is MNHEY and CDR2 is SMNVEV (reference sequence). CDR3 length equals 16 residues. Deletions cut 7 bases from V and 0 bases from J, with 17 bases between. CDR3 protein: CASKAIAASSTDTQYF. For the CDR3, the DNA is TGTGCCAGCAAAGCTATAGCGGCTTCTAGCACAGATACGCAGTATTTT.

This clone was counted once. The CDR3 nucleotides are TGTGCCATCACCTTTATACCGGGACAGGGTATCCAAGAGACCCAGTACTTC. This sequence encodes CAITFIPGQGIQETQYF. The V and J genes are TRBV10-3 and TRBJ2-5; 9 bases are a match to TRBD1. The germline gives CDR1 ENHRY, CDR2 SYGVKD. The V gene end was trimmed by 7 bases and the J gene end by 1 base; junction bases not matched to a gene: 13. The CDR3 runs 17 residues.

The gene calls are TRBV29-1 and TRBJ2-7; TRBD2 aligns across 7 bases. The V and J ends lost 4 bases and 0 bases, in that order; junction bases with no gene match: 12. The CDR3 runs 16 residues. The germline gives CDR1 SQVTM, CDR2 ANQGSEA. CDR3 DNA: TGCAGCGTTGTAACCTTACTAGCGACTAGCTCCTACGAGCAGTACTTC. This codes for CSVVTLLATSSYEQYF.

The chain has TRBV15 and TRBJ2-7; 13 positions agree with TRBD2. The V gene end was trimmed by 1 base and the J gene end by 3 bases; junction bases not matched to a gene: 3. The CDR3 covers 16 residues. The germline CDR1 and CDR2 sequences are LNHNV and YYDKDF (reference sequence). CDR3 nucleotides: TGTGCCACCAGCAGAGGGACTAGCGGGAGTATCTACGAGCAGTACTTC. It translates to CATSRGTSGSIYEQYF.

This sequence joins TRBV7-2 and TRBJ2-5, with 16 bases lining up with TRBD2. The CDR3 contains 15 residues. The J segment lost 9 bases and the V segment lost 5 bases, leaving 6 bases of the junction unmatched. Germline assignment: CDR1 SGHTA and CDR2 FQGNSA. The DNA of the CDR3 is TGTGCCAGCAGCCCCGGGACTAGCGGGGGGGCTTCCCAGTACTTC. It codes for CASSPGTSGGASQYF.

J is TRBJ1-1 and V is TRBV5-1; a weak D match, TRBD1 (6 bases). With 4 bases removed from V and 0 bases from J, the gap between germline ends came to 10 bases. Germline V gives CDR1 SGHRS, CDR2 YFSETQ. The CDR3 extends over 14 amino acids. DNA for the CDR3: TGCGCCAGCAGCGGGGGGGACATGAACACTGAAGCTTTCTTT. Translating gives CASSGGDMNTEAFF.

This chain links TRBV5-6 with TRBJ1-5; D is undetermined. CDR3 length: 13 amino acids. Germline CDR1 is SGHDT and CDR2 is YYEEEE. V lost 4 bases and J 3 bases, leaving 8 bases between the germline ends. CDR3 DNA: TGTGCCAGCAGCCGGGGAGACAATCAGCCCCAGCATTTT. Translation: CASSRGDNQPQHF.

This clone is judged medium-sized (0.01 to 0.1%). V and J are TRBV7-2 and TRBJ2-1; perhaps TRBD1 as D (5 bases). V shed 1 base and J shed 2 bases, with 12 bases lying between them. CDR3 size: 16 residues. Germline V gives CDR1 SGHTA, CDR2 FQGNSA. The CDR3 nucleotides read TGTGCCAGCAGCTTAGAGACAGCCGTGGCCTACAATGAGCAGTTCTTC. This gives the protein CASSLETAVAYNEQFF.